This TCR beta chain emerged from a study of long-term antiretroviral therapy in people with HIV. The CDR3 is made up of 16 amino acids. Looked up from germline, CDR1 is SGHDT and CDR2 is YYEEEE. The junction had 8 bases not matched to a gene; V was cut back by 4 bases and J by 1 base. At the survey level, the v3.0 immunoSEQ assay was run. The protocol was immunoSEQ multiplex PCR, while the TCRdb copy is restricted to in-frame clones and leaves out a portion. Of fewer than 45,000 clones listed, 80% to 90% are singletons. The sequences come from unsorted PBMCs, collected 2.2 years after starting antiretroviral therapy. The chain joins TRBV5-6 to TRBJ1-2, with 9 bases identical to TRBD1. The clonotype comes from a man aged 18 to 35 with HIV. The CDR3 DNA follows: TGTGCCAGCAGCCCCCTGGGGGGACAGGGTAACTATGGCTACACCTTC. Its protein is CASSPLGGQGNYGYTF.